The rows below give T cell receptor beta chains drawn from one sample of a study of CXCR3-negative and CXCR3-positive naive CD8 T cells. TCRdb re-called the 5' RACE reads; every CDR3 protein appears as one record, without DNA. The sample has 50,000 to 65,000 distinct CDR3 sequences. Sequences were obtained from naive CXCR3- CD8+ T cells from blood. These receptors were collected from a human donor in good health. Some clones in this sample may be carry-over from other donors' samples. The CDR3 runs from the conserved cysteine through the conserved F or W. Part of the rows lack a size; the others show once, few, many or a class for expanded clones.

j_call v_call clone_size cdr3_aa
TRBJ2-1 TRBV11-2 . CASSSAGDTPYNEQFF
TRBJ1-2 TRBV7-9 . CASSLAVGGADGYTF
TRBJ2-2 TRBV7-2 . CASKGANTGELFF
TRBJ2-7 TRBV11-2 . CASSSLDPTGSYEQYF
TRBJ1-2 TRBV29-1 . CSVGPTGAYGYTF
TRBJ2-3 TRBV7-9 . CASSWPGQGTDTQYF
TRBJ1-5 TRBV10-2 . CASSESPGNSNQPQHF
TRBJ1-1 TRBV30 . CAWDPGQGNTEAFF
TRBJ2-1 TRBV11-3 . CASSLDRGLLNEQFF
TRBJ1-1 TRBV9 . CASSADSIMNTEAFF
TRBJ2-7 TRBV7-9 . CASSSGASYEQYF
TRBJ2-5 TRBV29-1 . CSVEAGIQETQYF
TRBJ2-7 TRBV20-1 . CSARAVAVNSASYEQYF
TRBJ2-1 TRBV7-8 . CASSQPGQLNNEQFF
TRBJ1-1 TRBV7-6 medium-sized CASSRVGTEAFF
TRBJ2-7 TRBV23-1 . CASSHFPRGSSDEQYF